This section outlines one TCR beta chain sequence together with its context. Its antigen is not known. Trimming at V came to 5 bases and at J to 2 bases, leaving 4 bases not matched to a gene. CDR3 length equals 15 residues. CDR1 and CDR2 from the germline V gene are MNHNY and SVGAGI (reference sequence). The source of the sample is a study of cytomegalovirus exposure and HLA in healthy donors. Study context: Earlier findings included about 120 million unique TCR beta sequences obtained from about 179 million T cells. General study results and limits: In the analysis, some V segments, TRBV6-2 and TRBV6-3 included, were excluded as indistinguishable. CMV serostatus was the only immune exposure information that was available.

PCR involved 60 Vbeta and 13 Jbeta primers. The table came from immunoSEQ multiplex PCR; TCRdb's copy has only in-frame clones and leaves some out. The sample totals about 140,000 clones. The source material was PBMCs. The source is a woman under 30 in good health and CMV-seronegative. The J gene is TRBJ1-5, the V gene TRBV6-6, with 9 bases matching TRBD1. CDR3 loop: CASSDGDRGNQPQHF. The CDR3 DNA is TGTGCCAGCAGTGACGGGGACAGGGGCAATCAGCCCCAGCATTTT.